Each of the 31 T cell receptor beta chains below was sequenced from the same sample in a study of long-term antiretroviral therapy in people with HIV. At survey level, the immunoSEQ assay was run in its v3.0 version. Sequencing used immunoSEQ multiplex PCR; TCRdb keeps in-frame clones, though not all of them. The profile covers tens of thousands of clones, with 65% to 90% appearing a single time and 12% taken by the ten largest. The starting material was unsorted PBMCs, obtained 0.1 years before starting antiretroviral therapy. Receptors originate from a middle-aged man with HIV.

The chain combines TRBV9 with TRBJ2-1, with D unclear. Looked up from germline, CDR1 is SGDLS and CDR2 is YYNGEE. V was clipped by 0 bases and J by 4 bases, with 11 bases between them. The CDR3 is made up of 15 amino acids. This chain's CDR3 is CASSVDGPPYNEQFF. In nucleotides, the CDR3 is TGTGCCAGCAGCGTAGACGGTCCCCCTTACAATGAGCAGTTCTTC.

Only a few counts were recorded for this clone. V usage is TRBV7-9 and J usage is TRBJ2-7; 7 bases map to TRBD1. Germline loops: CDR1 SEHNR, CDR2 FQNEAQ (reference sequence). This CDR3 contains 13 residues. The V gene end was trimmed by 0 bases and the J gene end by 6 bases; junction bases not matched to a gene: 2. CDR3 sequence: CASSLAAGGEQYF. CDR3 sequence (DNA): TGTGCCAGCAGCTTAGCAGCAGGGGGCGAGCAGTACTTC.

The V call is TRBV2, the J call TRBJ1-2; D gene uncertain. The CDR3 loop spans 12 amino acids. Germline V lookup: CDR1 SNHLY, CDR2 FYNNEI. V lost 4 bases to trimming and J lost 8 bases, with 11 bases between them. The CDR3 DNA follows: TGTGCCAGCAGTGCTGCCCGGACGGGCTACACCTTC. Protein sequence: CASSAARTGYTF.

The V gene is TRBV7-9, the J gene TRBJ1-2, with a possible D match to TRBD1 (5 bases). Germline loops: CDR1 SEHNR, CDR2 FQNEAQ (reference sequence). Trimming pared 5 bases from V and 4 bases from J, leaving 17 bases between. The CDR3 runs to 15 residues. The CDR3 loop is CASSPRALTFYGYTF. CDR3 DNA: TGTGCCAGCAGCCCCAGGGCACTGACCTTCTATGGCTACACCTTC.

The chain couples TRBV18 to TRBJ1-5; D possibly corresponds to TRBD1 (6 bases). The CDR3 is made up of 13 amino acids. The ends were cut back, 6 bases at V and 4 bases at J, with 10 bases in the middle. In germline, CDR1 is KGHSH, CDR2 LQKENI. CDR3 in amino acids: CASSKGGNQPQHF. As DNA, the CDR3 is TGTGCCAGCTCGAAGGGGGGAAATCAGCCCCAGCATTTT.

V is TRBV6-6 and J is TRBJ2-7; possibly TRBD2 for D (5 bases). The germline V gene has CDR1 MNHNY and CDR2 SVGAGI (reference sequence). V lost 7 bases to trimming and J lost 7 bases, with 20 bases between them. The CDR3 length is 14 residues. This CDR3 is CASNPQRSGYEQYF. The CDR3 DNA sequence: TGTGCCAGCAACCCCCAAAGATCGGGATATGAGCAGTACTTC.

The gene calls are TRBV20-1 and TRBJ2-7; D uncertain. This CDR3 comprises 11 residues. Germline assignment: CDR1 DFQATT and CDR2 SNEGSKA (reference sequence). Trimming took 0 bases from V and 8 from J, leaving 8 bases between them. The CDR3 reads CSARDPAKQYF. The DNA of the CDR3 is TGCAGTGCTAGAGATCCGGCCAAGCAGTACTTC.

The CDR3, as DNA: TGCGCCAGCAGCCAAGAGCATGGGACAGAGGGACTAGCGGTGAATGAGCAGTTCTTC. Translated, it gives CASSQEHGTEGLAVNEQFF. This chain uses TRBV4-3 with TRBJ2-1, with TRBD2 matching 11 bases. The germline V gene encodes CDR1 LGHNA and CDR2 YSLEER. This CDR3 spans 19 amino acids. The V segment lost 0 bases and the J segment 7 bases; nucleotides outside the gene matches: 14.

The chain couples TRBV27 to TRBJ1-5; D might be TRBD1 (5 bases). The CDR3 loop spans 17 amino acids. V was cut by 1 base and J by 0 bases, with 13 bases left in between. Germline V gene sequence: CDR1 MNHEY, CDR2 SMNVEV (reference sequence). In DNA, the CDR3 is TGTGCCAGCAGTTTATTATCTGGGGCGGGTAGCAATCAGCCCCAGCATTTT. This codes for CASSLLSGAGSNQPQHF.

The chain recombines TRBV5-1 with TRBJ1-4; D is possibly TRBD1 (6 bases). Germline V gene data show CDR1 as SGHRS and CDR2 as YFSETQ. The germline V and J ends were trimmed by 3 bases and 8 bases, with 17 bases remaining between them. CDR3 length: 15 amino acids. CDR3: CASSWGAGDKEKLFF. The CDR3 region has the DNA TGCGCCAGCAGCTGGGGGGCAGGGGATAAGGAAAAACTGTTTTTT.

The CDR3 bases are TGTGCCAGCAGCCTGATTAGCGGGGGGGACAGCACAGATACGCAGTATTTT. The encoded protein is CASSLISGGDSTDTQYF. The chain combines TRBV11-2 with TRBJ2-3; TRBD2 aligns across 11 bases. With 5 bases clipped from V and 0 bases from J, the junction kept 7 bases outside the gene matches. The CDR3 is 17 amino acids. Germline values: CDR1 SGHAT, CDR2 FQNNGV.

In nucleotides, the CDR3 is TGTGCCAGCAGCCAATGGGGGGTCCTCGAAAAACTGTTTTTT. It codes for CASSQWGVLEKLFF. The chain carries TRBV14 and TRBJ1-4; tentatively, D is TRBD1 (5 bases). CDR1 SGHDN and CDR2 FVKESK come from the germline V gene. The V and J ends lost 2 bases and 8 bases respectively, with 12 bases between them. The CDR3 has 14 residues.

V is TRBV19 and J is TRBJ1-5; D possibly corresponds to TRBD1 (5 bases). V was shortened by 1 base and J by 8 bases, with 15 bases between the two germline ends. Germline CDR1 LNHDA, CDR2 SQIVND (reference sequence). The CDR3 has 15 amino acids. The DNA of the CDR3 is TGTGCCAGTAGTATAGGGGGACCTTTCACGGAGCCCCAGCATTTT. Amino acid sequence: CASSIGGPFTEPQHF.

V is TRBV25-1 and J is TRBJ2-7; 7 nucleotides line up with TRBD2. V gave up 1 base and J gave up 5 bases; unmatched junction bases: 5. The CDR3 runs 14 residues. CDR1 and CDR2 from the germline V gene are MGHDK and SYGVNS. The CDR3 is CASSEWGGIDEQYF. Here the CDR3 DNA reads TGTGCCAGCAGTGAATGGGGAGGGATCGACGAGCAGTACTTC.

The chain uses TRBV7-2 and TRBJ2-1; D may be TRBD1 or TRBD2 (6 bases each). From germline, CDR1 is SGHTA and CDR2 FQGNSA. Trimming left V 4 bases short and J 10 bases short, with 20 bases between. CDR3 length: 15 amino acids. The CDR3: CASSSISGGPTEQFF. CDR3 DNA: TGTGCCAGCAGCTCCATTTCCGGGGGCCCTACGGAGCAGTTCTTC. Full variable domain (rest looked up from reference TRBV7-2 and TRBJ2-1): GAGVSQSPSNKVTEKGKDVELRCDPISGHTALYWYRQSLGQGLEFLIYFQGNSAPDKSGLPSDRFSAERTGGSVSTLTIQRTQQEDSAVYLCASSSISGGPTEQFFGPGTRLTVL.

V usage is TRBV5-4 and J usage is TRBJ2-7, with D possibly TRBD2 on 7 matching bases. Trimming left V 4 bases short and J 7 bases short, with 21 bases between. The germline CDR1 and CDR2 sequences are SGHNT and YYREEE (reference sequence). The CDR3 runs to 15 residues. CDR3 sequence: CASSGGGQGPLEQYF. Here the CDR3 DNA reads TGTGCCAGCAGCGGGGGGGGGCAGGGGCCCCTGGAGCAGTACTTC.

The chain is built from TRBV27 and TRBJ2-2; the D is unclear. Germline values: CDR1 MNHEY, CDR2 SMNVEV (reference sequence). With 5 bases removed from V and 3 bases from J, the gap between germline ends came to 4 bases. The CDR3 runs 12 residues. In DNA, the CDR3 is TGTGCCAGCAGTGGGTACACCGGGGAGCTGTTTTTT. It codes for CASSGYTGELFF.

This clone was detected a few times. The chain carries TRBV12-5 and TRBJ2-5, with no clear D. The CDR3 is 14 amino acids. Germline V gene data show CDR1 as LGHNT and CDR2 as FRNRAP. Trimming removed 1 base from V and 2 bases from J, with 8 bases in between. DNA for the CDR3: TGTGCTAGTGGTTTGGGGACGGTTCAAGAGACCCAGTACTTC. This encodes CASGLGTVQETQYF.

The chain joins TRBV19 to TRBJ1-1; maybe TRBD1 (5 bases). The ends were cut back, 4 bases at V and 4 bases at J, with 13 bases in the middle. Germline CDR1 is LNHDA and CDR2 is SQIVND (reference sequence). CDR3 size: 14 residues. The CDR3 DNA reads as TGTGCCAGTAGTAAGCGGGGCGGGGGCACTGAAGCTTTCTTT. This gives the protein CASSKRGGGTEAFF.

The rearrangement uses TRBV9 and TRBJ1-3; D is uncertain. From germline, CDR1 is SGDLS and CDR2 YYNGEE. Trimming removed 3 bases from V and 0 bases from J, with 7 bases in between. The CDR3 sequence is 14 residues long. Written as DNA, the CDR3 is TGTGCCAGCAGCGCGACGTACTCTGGAAACACCATATATTTT. Amino acid sequence: CASSATYSGNTIYF.

This chain links TRBV25-1 with TRBJ2-7, with 8 bases aligning to TRBD1. Per germline, CDR1 MGHDK and CDR2 SYGVNS. After removal of 5 bases from V and 2 bases from J, the junction contained 5 bases not matched to a gene. The CDR3 has 14 amino acids. The CDR3 coding sequence is TGTGCCAGCAGTCCCAGGGGGCCTACCTACGAGCAGTACTTC. As protein: CASSPRGPTYEQYF.

V usage is TRBV7-3 and J usage is TRBJ2-2; 8 bases match TRBD2. V lost 4 bases to trimming and J lost 3 bases; unmatched junction nucleotides: 7. Germline V gene sequence: CDR1 SGHTA, CDR2 FQGTGA. The CDR3 runs to 16 residues. CDR3 DNA: TGTGCCAGCAGCTACTTGCCGGGGGGGTACACCGGGGAGCTGTTTTTT. This gives the protein CASSYLPGGYTGELFF.

The chain carries TRBV28 and TRBJ2-6; TRBD2 might be the D (5 bases). Trimming took 6 bases from V and 2 from J, leaving 11 bases between them. The CDR3 extends over 15 amino acids. In germline, CDR1 is MDHEN, CDR2 SYDVKM. The CDR3 sequence: CASSEGSAGANVLTF. In DNA, the CDR3 is TGTGCCAGCAGCGAAGGTAGCGCTGGGGCCAACGTCCTGACTTTC. The entire variable domain, with the rest obtained from reference TRBV28 and TRBJ2-6, is as follows: DVKVTQSSRYLVKRTGEKVFLECVQDMDHENMFWYRQDPGLGLRLIYFSYDVKMKEKGDIPEGYSVSREKKERFSLILESASTNQTSMYLCASSEGSAGANVLTFGAGSRLTVL.

V gene TRBV5-1 combines with J gene TRBJ1-1, with TRBD1 matching 8 bases. The germline V gene encodes CDR1 SGHRS and CDR2 YFSETQ. There are 15 residues in the CDR3. J gave up 4 bases and V 6 bases, and 11 bases lay outside the gene matches. CDR3: CASTDRGHRGTEAFF. The CDR3 region has the DNA TGCGCCAGCACAGACAGGGGCCACCGTGGCACTGAAGCTTTCTTT.

The CDR3: CASSFYTRGDTQYF. As DNA, the CDR3 is TGTGCCAGCAGCTTCTACACAAGGGGGGATACGCAGTATTTT. V gene TRBV7-8 combines with J gene TRBJ2-3; the D gene is possibly TRBD1 (6 bases). There are 14 residues in the CDR3. The V end was cut by 3 bases, the J end by 6 bases, with 13 bases between. From germline, CDR1 is SGHVS and CDR2 FQNEAQ.

V gene TRBV4-1 combines with J gene TRBJ2-3; maybe TRBD1 (5 bases). Germline-derived CDR1 and CDR2 are MGHRA and YSYEKL. The CDR3 has 15 residues. Trimming took off 5 bases at V and 4 bases at J, with 16 bases between the two ends. The CDR3 region has the DNA TGCGCCAGCAGCAATGGGGCAGTATGGGCAGATACGCAGTATTTT. It is translated as CASSNGAVWADTQYF.

This chain uses TRBV28 with TRBJ1-4; no clear D. In germline, CDR1 is MDHEN, CDR2 SYDVKM. CDR3 length: 15 amino acids. Between the trimmed V and J ends, which lost 7 bases and 8 bases, there was a span of 20 bases. The CDR3 here is CASTEGGDLGEKLFF. The CDR3 DNA reads TGTGCCAGCACCGAAGGAGGTGATTTAGGAGAAAAACTGTTTTTT.

The chain carries TRBV29-1 and TRBJ1-2; no definite D call. Germline CDR1 SQVTM, CDR2 ANQGSEA. The length of the CDR3 is 12 residues. V was clipped by 7 bases and J by 4 bases, with 13 bases between them. The CDR3 reads CSGEEASYGYTF. CDR3 in DNA: TGCAGCGGAGAGGAGGCCAGCTATGGCTACACCTTC.

This clone was picked up a small number of times. V gene TRBV27 combines with J gene TRBJ1-5, with no clear D. Germline lookup yields CDR1 MNHEY and CDR2 SMNVEV (reference sequence). The CDR3 loop spans 15 amino acids. Trimming cost V 2 bases and J 0 bases, with 8 bases left between them. CDR3 nucleotides: TGTGCCAGCAGTTTAGACCCTTATAGCAATCAGCCCCAGCATTTT. This gives the protein CASSLDPYSNQPQHF.

This chain connects TRBV28 to TRBJ2-7, with TRBD2 identical over 11 bases. V was pared by 5 bases and J by 3 bases, with 6 bases of the junction left unmatched. The CDR3 is 15 amino acids. Germline CDR1 and CDR2: MDHEN and SYDVKM. CDR3 region: CASSQTSGGIYEQYF. The CDR3 DNA sequence: TGTGCCAGCAGTCAAACTAGCGGGGGTATCTACGAGCAGTACTTC.

The rearrangement uses TRBV9 and TRBJ1-2; D unclear. From germline, CDR1 is SGDLS and CDR2 YYNGEE. V lost 4 bases, J lost 7 bases, and 14 bases lay in between. The CDR3 covers 13 residues. The CDR3: CASSPRRAGGYTF. The CDR3 nucleotides read TGTGCCAGCAGCCCCAGACGGGCAGGTGGCTACACCTTC.